The T cell receptor beta chain described here comes from a study of monozygotic twins with inflammatory bowel disease. Regarding this clonotype: Its antigen remains unidentified.

Study results and limitations: Among IBD patients, TCRbeta diversity (inverse Simpson) was lower than in healthy co-twins. Clonotypes shared with others were fewer in IBD patients than in healthy twins, especially with disease activity.

Using eight separate reactions per sample, the authors generated cDNA. Reanalyzing the 5' RACE reads, TCRdb keeps one entry per CDR3 protein, without DNA. The sample features roughly 150,000 distinct CDR3 sequences, with approximately 2.8% in its top ten. CDR3 length: 15 amino acids. Germline V gene data show CDR1 as GTSNPN and CDR2 as SVGIG (reference sequence). The J gene is TRBJ2-3, the V gene TRBV30; the TRBD1 assignment by TCRdb is unverifiable without DNA. The receptor's source is a human donor with ulcerative colitis or Crohn's disease, or a healthy co-twin of an affected twin (not recorded which). Sequencing was carried out using blood. The CDR3 spells CAWSRGGEGTDTQYF.